A few counts support the clone carrying this T cell receptor (beta chain). The CDR3 has 13 amino acids. CDR1 MNHEY and CDR2 SVGAGI come from the germline V gene. V was pared by 0 bases and J by 7 bases, with 9 bases between. This record belongs to a study of cytotoxic CD8 clonotypes in ibrutinib-treated CLL. Overall study: Overall, around 25 responses were partial and 2 complete; following median about 68 months, roughly 15 patients stayed remitted and approximately 12 progressed. The response samples were taken once patients had been treated for a median of roughly 12 months, range 6 to 36.

Sequencing used immunoSEQ multiplex PCR; TCRdb keeps in-frame clones, though not all of them. The sample lists about 140,000 clones, 80% to 95% occurring once. V usage is TRBV6-5 and J usage is TRBJ1-2; D gene unclear. This sequence originates from a human donor with chronic lymphocytic leukemia. The sample consisted of PBMCs, taken after 12 months of ibrutinib treatment. This chain's CDR3 is CASSYSGLFGYTF. As DNA, the CDR3 is TGTGCCAGCAGTTACTCGGGGTTGTTTGGCTACACCTTC.